This TCR beta chain was retrieved from a study of blood T cell repertoires in COVID-19. Study information: Acute and convalescent COVID-19 specimens originated in the United States, Italy and Spain. Sources were T cells, B-cell-depleted T cells, or PBMCs; the material itself was cDNA or gDNA.

Assay used: immunoSEQ multiplex PCR; TCRdb lists only in-frame clones, some missing. Of 45,000 to 65,000 clones listed, roughly 84% are singletons. The CDR3 runs 15 residues. Per the germline V gene, CDR1 is SGDLS and CDR2 is YYNGEE. Trimming removed 1 base at V and 4 bases at J, with 11 bases between. What was sequenced was peripheral blood. The receptor was isolated from an elderly man in a cohort sampled during active COVID-19. The chain has TRBV9 and TRBJ1-4, with D possibly being TRBD1 (6 bases). In DNA form, the CDR3 reads TGTGCCAGCAGCGTAAGCCAGGGACATAATGAAAAACTGTTTTTT. This encodes CASSVSQGHNEKLFF. Together with reference TRBV9 and TRBJ1-4, the CDR3 gives the full variable domain: DSGVTQTPKHLITATGQRVTLRCSPRSGDLSVYWYQQSLDQGLQFLIQYYNGEERAKGNILERFSAQQFPDLHSELNLSSLELGDSALYFCASSVSQGHNEKLFFGSGTQLSVL.